This T cell receptor (beta chain) comes out of a study of blood T cells in healthy people across ages. At the level of the study: About one barcoded beta molecule per two T cells was captured by template switching.

Individuals who donated were healthy Caucasians from Russia aged about 6 to 95. Through a sample-barcoded 5' primer and a J-beta primer mix, a second PCR was run for about 7 to 12 cycles. One entry per CDR3 protein results from TCRdb running MiXCR on the 5' RACE reads. The table lists 1.5 million to 2 million distinct CDR3 sequences, 28% of them singletons. For this clonotype: No antigen is known for it. One base away lies a much larger clone, so this may be a sequencing read error.

General study points: CMV status of donors was not determined, possibly confounding expanded clonotype changes. As age increased, TCR beta diversity per million T cells fell in a roughly linear fashion.

The length of the CDR3 is 16 residues. The germline gives CDR1 SGHRS, CDR2 YFSETQ. This chain connects TRBV5-1 to TRBJ2-6, with TRBD1 as a possible D gene (5 bases). This clonotype originated in a woman aged 25 to 39 in good health. Sequencing used blood. The CDR3 region has the DNA TGCGCCAGCAGCCCGGACGCGGTCTCTGGGGCCAACGCCCTGACTTTC. It is translated as CASSPDAVSGANALTF.